The rows below give T cell receptor beta chains drawn from one sample of a study of vaccination and CD4 T cells after COVID-19. No antigen has been identified for these receptors. TCRdb analysed the PCR reads with MiXCR anew, one entry per CDR3 protein. The table records around 10,000 distinct CDR3 sequences, 52% of them present only once. The sequencing sample was made of CD4+ T cells from blood, cultured in vitro. These receptors came from a human donor who had recovered from COVID-19. The CDR3 runs from the conserved cysteine through the conserved F or W. The order of the fields is clone size, D gene, J gene, V gene, CDR3 DNA, CDR3 protein. The D gene is left open where the match is weak. Not all rows give a size; the values are once, few, many and, for expanded clones, a class.

clone size: few
D gene: TRBD1
J gene: TRBJ1-2
V gene: TRBV6-5
CDR3 DNA: TGTGCCAGCAGTTACTCCGGGGACAGGCGCCTTAATAACTATGGCTACACCTTC
CDR3 protein: CASSYSGDRRLNNYGYTF

clone size: -
D gene: -
J gene: TRBJ2-7
V gene: TRBV11-2
CDR3 DNA: TGTGCCAGCAGCTTAGAATACGAGCAGTACTTC
CDR3 protein: CASSLEYEQYF

clone size: -
D gene: TRBD2
J gene: TRBJ2-1
V gene: TRBV5-1
CDR3 DNA: TGCGCCAGCAGCTTGGTTAGGCGGGAGCGGGTTAATGAGCAGTTCTTC
CDR3 protein: CASSLVRRERVNEQFF

clone size: -
D gene: -
J gene: TRBJ2-1
V gene: TRBV11-1
CDR3 DNA: TGTGCCAGCAGCTTTAGCGGACTGTACAATGAGCAGTTCTTC
CDR3 protein: CASSFSGLYNEQFF

clone size: -
D gene: -
J gene: TRBJ1-1
V gene: TRBV7-2
CDR3 DNA: TGTGCCAGCAGCTTATTTTTGGAGACTGAAGCTTTCTTT
CDR3 protein: CASSLFLETEAFF

clone size: -
D gene: TRBD2
J gene: TRBJ2-1
V gene: TRBV20-1
CDR3 DNA: TGCAGTGCGCCAAGTCTAGCGGGAGTCTCCTACAATGAGCAGTTCTTC
CDR3 protein: CSAPSLAGVSYNEQFF

clone size: few
D gene: TRBD1
J gene: TRBJ1-5
V gene: TRBV2
CDR3 DNA: TGTGCCAGCAGCGCCAGGGGGAGCAATCAGCCCCAGCATTTT
CDR3 protein: CASSARGSNQPQHF

clone size: -
D gene: -
J gene: TRBJ2-7
V gene: TRBV6-2/TRBV6-3
CDR3 DNA: TGTGCCAGCAGTTATTTGGGCCCGGTGGGCAGAGCCTACGAGCAGTACTTC
CDR3 protein: CASSYLGPVGRAYEQYF

clone size: -
D gene: -
J gene: TRBJ1-1
V gene: TRBV18
CDR3 DNA: TGTGCCAGCTCACCCGTAGGCGGGGAGGACACTGAAGCTTTCTTT
CDR3 protein: CASSPVGGEDTEAFF

clone size: -
D gene: -
J gene: TRBJ1-2
V gene: TRBV6-5
CDR3 DNA: TGTGCCAGCAGTTACGGACAGACCCCTATTTATGGCTACACCTTC
CDR3 protein: CASSYGQTPIYGYTF

clone size: few
D gene: TRBD1
J gene: TRBJ1-2
V gene: TRBV4-1
CDR3 DNA: TGCGCCAGCAGCCAAGGACGTGGGACAGGGAGCTTAAAGGATGGCTACACCTTC
CDR3 protein: CASSQGRGTGSLKDGYTF

clone size: few
D gene: -
J gene: TRBJ1-1
V gene: TRBV7-3
CDR3 DNA: TGTGCCAGCAGCTGGGCAGGGGAGGGCACTGAAGCTTTCTTT
CDR3 protein: CASSWAGEGTEAFF

clone size: few
D gene: -
J gene: TRBJ2-1
V gene: TRBV7-2
CDR3 DNA: TGTGCCAGCCGGGGGCTCGGGAGCCGGGGCTACAATGAGCAGTTCTTC
CDR3 protein: CASRGLGSRGYNEQFF

clone size: few
D gene: TRBD2
J gene: TRBJ2-2
V gene: TRBV20-1
CDR3 DNA: TGCAGTGCTTATACCGGGACTAGCGGCGGGGAGCTGTTTTTT
CDR3 protein: CSAYTGTSGGELFF

clone size: -
D gene: TRBD2
J gene: TRBJ2-1
V gene: TRBV12-3/TRBV12-4
CDR3 DNA: TGTGCCAGTTTACAGGGGACTAGCGCGATCAATGAGCAGTTCTTC
CDR3 protein: CASLQGTSAINEQFF

clone size: -
D gene: TRBD1
J gene: TRBJ1-2
V gene: TRBV7-2
CDR3 DNA: TGTGCCAGCAGCCTCGACAGGGCTGGGGGTGGCTACACCTTC
CDR3 protein: CASSLDRAGGGYTF

clone size: few
D gene: -
J gene: TRBJ2-3
V gene: TRBV7-2
CDR3 DNA: TGTGCCAGCAGCTTAGGCGCGGGGAGAGGCACAGATACGCAGTATTTT
CDR3 protein: CASSLGAGRGTDTQYF